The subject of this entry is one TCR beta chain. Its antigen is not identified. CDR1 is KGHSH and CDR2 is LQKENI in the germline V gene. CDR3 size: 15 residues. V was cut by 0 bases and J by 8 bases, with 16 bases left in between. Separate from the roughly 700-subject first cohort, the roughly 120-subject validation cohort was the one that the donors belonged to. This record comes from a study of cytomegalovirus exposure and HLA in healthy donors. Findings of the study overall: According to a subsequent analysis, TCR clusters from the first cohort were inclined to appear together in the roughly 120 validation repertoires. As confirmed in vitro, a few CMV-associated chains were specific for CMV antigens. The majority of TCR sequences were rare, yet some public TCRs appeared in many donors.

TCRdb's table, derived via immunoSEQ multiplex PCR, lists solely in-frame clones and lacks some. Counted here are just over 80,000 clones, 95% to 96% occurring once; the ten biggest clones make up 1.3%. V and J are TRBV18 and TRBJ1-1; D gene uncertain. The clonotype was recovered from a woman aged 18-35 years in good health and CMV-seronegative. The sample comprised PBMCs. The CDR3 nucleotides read TGTGCCAGCTCACCACCCCAACAGACTAACTGGGAAGCTTTCTTT. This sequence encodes CASSPPQQTNWEAFF.